These 9 T cell receptor beta chains originate from one sample sequenced in a study of blood T cell repertoires in COVID-19. Generated by immunoSEQ multiplex PCR, the TCRdb table keeps only in-frame clones and is missing some. The sample lists some 300,000 clones, around four fifths occurring once. Sample: peripheral blood. Receptors were obtained from a woman aged 45 to 65 with active or convalescent COVID-19.

The genes are TRBV7-3 and TRBJ2-2; 7 nucleotides align to TRBD2. This CDR3 has 16 amino acids. The germline V gene encodes CDR1 SGHTA and CDR2 FQGTGA. With 0 bases clipped from V and 1 base from J, the junction kept 2 bases outside the gene matches. CDR3 protein: CASSLTAGVNTGELFF. The CDR3 bases are TGTGCCAGCAGCTTAACGGCGGGGGTGAACACCGGGGAGCTGTTTTTT.

The chain couples TRBV7-9 to TRBJ1-5; 7 positions agree with TRBD1. This CDR3 region has 16 residues. V lost 1 base, J lost 1 base, and 4 bases stayed unmatched. Germline loops: CDR1 SEHNR, CDR2 FQNEAQ (reference sequence). CDR3 coding DNA: TGTGCCAGCAGCTTAGGGCAGGGGGACAGCAATCAGCCCCAGCATTTT. The encoded protein is CASSLGQGDSNQPQHF.

This clone was observed a few times. J is TRBJ1-2 and V is TRBV9, with D perhaps TRBD1 (6 bases). Germline V gene data show CDR1 as SGDLS and CDR2 as YYNGEE. Between the trimmed V and J ends, which lost 0 bases and 2 bases, there was a span of 8 bases. This CDR3 has 14 amino acids. The CDR3 spells CASSVARGNYGYTF. The DNA of the CDR3 is TGTGCCAGCAGCGTAGCGAGGGGGAACTATGGCTACACCTTC.

The chain uses TRBV27 and TRBJ1-1, with D uncertain. Germline-derived CDR1 and CDR2 are MNHEY and SMNVEV (reference sequence). This CDR3 contains 14 residues. The V gene lost 4 bases and the J gene lost 2 bases, with 11 bases spanning the gap. The CDR3 here is CASSSRGGNTEAFF. The CDR3 DNA follows: TGTGCCAGCAGTTCCCGGGGAGGAAACACTGAAGCTTTCTTT.

The CDR3 coding sequence is TGTGCCAGCAGCCTTTCTGGACAGGTTACTGAGACCCAGTACTTC. This codes for CASSLSGQVTETQYF. The chain uses TRBV28 and TRBJ2-5; TRBD1 aligns across 7 bases. The CDR3 runs to 15 residues. Trimming took 6 bases from V and 5 from J; bases not matched to a gene: 12. The V gene's germline CDR1 is MDHEN and CDR2 SYDVKM.

As for this clone: A read error may account for a junction end that differs from germline. V is TRBV15 and J is TRBJ1-6; D gene unclear. CDR1 LNHNV and CDR2 YYDKDF come from the germline V gene (reference sequence). This CDR3 comprises 15 residues. The CDR3 region is CATSTFEREYSALHF. DNA for the CDR3: TGTGCCACCAGCACCTTCGAACGGGAGTATTCAGCCCTCCACTTT.

There are a few counts of this clone. This rearrangement joins TRBV15 to TRBJ1-2; 9 nucleotides agree with TRBD1. CDR1 and CDR2 from the germline V gene are LNHNV and YYDKDF (reference sequence). CDR3 length: 18 amino acids. V shed 0 bases and J 2 bases; nucleotides not matched to a gene: 10. CDR3 amino acids: CATSRDRRDRAYNYGYTF. The CDR3 region has the DNA TGTGCCACCAGCAGAGATCGCCGGGACAGGGCCTACAACTATGGCTACACCTTC. Complete variable domain (other parts from reference TRBV15 and TRBJ1-2): DAMVIQNPRYQVTQFGKPVTLSCSQTLNHNVMYWYQQKSSQAPKLLFHYYDKDFNNEADTPDNFQSRRPNTSFCFLDIRSPGLGDTAMYLCATSRDRRDRAYNYGYTFGSGTRLTVV.

This clone was found once. The chain joins TRBV11-3 to TRBJ2-5; weak D call: TRBD1 (6 bases). CDR3 length: 15 amino acids. V dropped 1 base and J dropped 4 bases, with 13 bases sitting between them. Germline V gene data show CDR1 as SGHNT and CDR2 as YENEEA. CDR3 residues: CASSLAGSRGETQYF. In nucleotides, the CDR3 is TGTGCCAGCAGCTTAGCGGGAAGCAGGGGAGAGACCCAGTACTTC.

This chain links TRBV28 with TRBJ1-1; possible D gene TRBD1, 6 bases. CDR3 length: 16 residues. With 5 bases removed from V and 4 bases from J, the gap between germline ends came to 20 bases. CDR1 and CDR2 (germline): MDHEN, SYDVKM. The CDR3 sequence: CASSPPKIWGRTEAFF. The CDR3, as DNA: TGTGCCAGCAGTCCCCCCAAAATTTGGGGGCGCACTGAAGCTTTCTTT.